One sample yielded the 9 T cell receptor beta chains listed below, sequenced in a study of shared clonotypes between healthy human individuals. Using immunoSEQ multiplex PCR, the repertoire was profiled, and TCRdb retains in-frame clones only, with some absent. The repertoire consists of about 680,000 clones, with 60% to 75% occurring once and the leading ten covering about 1.8%. The sequenced sample consisted of memory CD4+ T cells sorted from blood. The subset: CD45RA-negative fraction. Every receptor here comes from a woman aged 30 to 39 in good health.

This clone was observed a handful of times. V usage is TRBV5-6 and J usage is TRBJ2-2; tentatively, D is TRBD1 (5 bases). This CDR3 comprises 19 residues. In germline, CDR1 is SGHDT, CDR2 YYEEEE. V was trimmed by 7 bases and J by 2 bases, leaving 27 bases between them. The CDR3 is CASHLGHRRALANTGELFF. The CDR3, as DNA: TGTGCCAGCCACTTGGGGCACCGCAGGGCGTTGGCTAACACCGGGGAGCTGTTTTTT.

The chain couples TRBV7-9 to TRBJ1-1; D unclear. V lost 2 bases and J 1 base, leaving 8 bases between the germline ends. CDR3 length: 14 amino acids. Germline lookup yields CDR1 SEHNR and CDR2 FQNEAQ (reference sequence). The CDR3 region is CASSLISGNTEAFF. The DNA for the CDR3 is TGTGCCAGCAGCTTAATATCAGGGAACACTGAAGCTTTCTTT.

The CDR3 DNA is TGTGCCAGCAGTGACTCGAAGTCTTTACACAATGAGCAGTTCTTC. This sequence encodes CASSDSKSLHNEQFF. The chain has TRBV6-4 and TRBJ2-1; D gene uncertain. V was trimmed by 0 bases and J by 5 bases, leaving 11 bases between them. The germline gives CDR1 MRHNA, CDR2 SNTAGT. This CDR3 comprises 15 residues.

As concerns this clone: In the same sample, other DNA sequences code for this CDR3. V usage is TRBV18 and J usage is TRBJ2-7, with 10 bases fitting TRBD1. V was clipped by 2 bases and J by 4 bases; unmatched bases: 2. Germline lookup yields CDR1 KGHSH and CDR2 LQKENI. This CDR3 contains 14 residues. The CDR3 reads CASSPKGQGYEQYF. In nucleotides, the CDR3 is TGTGCCAGCTCACCAAAGGGACAGGGGTACGAGCAGTACTTC.

Only a few counts were recorded for this clone. The gene calls are TRBV7-6 and TRBJ1-1, with D uncertain. The CDR3 loop spans 13 amino acids. Trimming pared 5 bases from V and 5 bases from J, leaving 12 bases between. CDR1 and CDR2 (germline): SGHVS, FNYEAQ. CDR3 sequence (DNA): TGTGCCAGCAGCCAGACACCGGAGACTGAAGCTTTCTTT. Protein: CASSQTPETEAFF.

This chain joins TRBV7-9 and TRBJ2-2; 11 bases fit TRBD1. The CDR3 runs to 16 residues. Losses at the gene ends were 7 bases for V and 7 bases for J; bases not matched to a gene: 11. The germline V gene has CDR1 SEHNR and CDR2 FQNEAQ (reference sequence). CDR3 in DNA: TGTGCCAGCACCAAAACCGGGACAGGGGGAGTCGGGGAGCTGTTTTTT. It is translated as CASTKTGTGGVGELFF.

The genes are TRBV5-1 and TRBJ1-1; 11 positions match TRBD1. From germline, CDR1 is SGHRS and CDR2 YFSETQ. The CDR3 extends over 14 amino acids. Losses at the gene ends were 4 bases for V and 5 bases for J; bases not matched to a gene: 4. The CDR3 bases are TGCGCCAGCAGCCAAGGGACAGGGGGAACTGAAGCTTTCTTT. The encoded protein is CASSQGTGGTEAFF.

The DNA for the CDR3 is TGTGCCAGCAGTTTATTGGGGCAGGGGGTTCGTTCGAATACGCAGTATTTT. Amino acid sequence: CASSLLGQGVRSNTQYF. The chain joins TRBV28 to TRBJ2-3, with 7 bases identical to TRBD1. This CDR3 comprises 17 residues. The germline V gene has CDR1 MDHEN and CDR2 SYDVKM. V was clipped by 1 base and J by 7 bases; unmatched bases: 14.

This clone was counted a few times. The V and J genes are TRBV29-1 and TRBJ1-4; a possible D gene is TRBD1 (5 bases). The ends were cut back, 4 bases at V and 4 bases at J, with 10 bases in the middle. This CDR3 comprises 13 residues. The germline V gene encodes CDR1 SQVTM and CDR2 ANQGSEA. In nucleotides, the CDR3 is TGCAGCGTTGTCGGGGCAGGTAATGAAAAACTGTTTTTT. Amino acids: CSVVGAGNEKLFF.